The 22 T cell receptor beta chains listed next were all sequenced from one sample in a study of blood T cells in healthy people across ages. A sample-barcoded 5' primer and a J-beta primer mix were used in a second PCR of roughly 6 to 11 cycles. TCRdb reprocessed the 5' RACE reads with MiXCR, giving one entry per CDR3 protein. The table lists some 900,000 distinct CDR3 sequences, about 48% of them singletons. Source material: blood. Receptors were obtained from a man aged 30 to 45 in good health.

This clonotype appeared a single time. The chain uses TRBV4-3 and TRBJ1-1; D unclear. The V and J ends lost 1 base and 6 bases respectively, with 15 bases between them. The germline V gene has CDR1 LGHNA and CDR2 YSLEER. CDR3 length: 15 amino acids. The CDR3 is CASSQVGPRDAEAFF. In DNA, the CDR3 is TGCGCCAGCAGCCAAGTCGGCCCTCGCGACGCTGAAGCTTTCTTT.

This clonotype was found many times. The rearrangement uses TRBV29-1 and TRBJ2-1; D is unresolved. The CDR3 covers 10 residues. The V gene lost 7 bases and the J gene lost 5 bases, with 6 bases spanning the gap. From germline, CDR1 is SQVTM and CDR2 ANQGSEA. The CDR3, as DNA: TGCAGCGCAGCTAACAATGAGCAGTTCTTC. Its protein product is CSAANNEQFF.

The chain carries TRBV3-1 and TRBJ2-1; no clear D. The V end was cut by 0 bases, the J end by 8 bases, with 8 bases between. Per germline, CDR1 LGHDT and CDR2 YNNKEL (reference sequence). This CDR3 is built from 13 residues. CDR3 coding DNA: TGTGCCAGCAGCCAAGAGGGTATCCATGAGCAGTTCTTC. Translation gives CASSQEGIHEQFF.

This chain joins TRBV7-6 and TRBJ2-5; possibly TRBD1 or TRBD2 for D (5 bases each). The J call is uncertain, as TRBJ2-7 better fits the DNA end. The CDR3 runs 13 residues. Per the germline V gene, CDR1 is SGHVS and CDR2 is FNYEAQ. The CDR3, as DNA: TGTGCCAGCAGCACTAGTCAGGGTTCCGAGCAGTACTTC. It translates to CASSTSQGSEQYF.

V is TRBV7-2 and J is TRBJ1-3, with a weak D call TRBD1 (5 bases). The V end lost 5 bases, the J end lost 6 bases, and 14 bases lay between the germline ends. This CDR3 is built from 14 residues. The germline V gene encodes CDR1 SGHTA and CDR2 FQGNSA. This chain's CDR3 is CASSLDSFENTIYF. The DNA of the CDR3 is TGTGCCAGCAGCCTAGACAGTTTCGAAAACACCATATATTTT.

This clonotype has just a few counts. The chain has TRBV7-2 and TRBJ2-1; 12 bases are a match to TRBD2. CDR1 and CDR2 (germline): SGHTA, FQGNSA. The CDR3 sequence is 16 residues long. V lost 4 bases and J lost 3; bases outside the gene matches: 4. CDR3 nucleotide sequence: TGTGCCAGCAGCTACGGACTAGCGGGGTACTACAATGAGCAGTTCTTC. Translation: CASSYGLAGYYNEQFF.

This clonotype was counted a few times. This chain links TRBV6-6 with TRBJ2-1, with no clear D. The CDR3 contains 15 residues. Germline-derived CDR1 and CDR2 are MNHNY and SVGAGI (reference sequence). Trimming took 0 bases from V and 2 from J, leaving 8 bases between them. In nucleotides, the CDR3 is TGTGCCAGCAGTTACTCGGGTCTAGCCTACAATGAGCAGTTCTTC. It is translated as CASSYSGLAYNEQFF.

This chain connects TRBV10-3 to TRBJ2-1; 7 nucleotides agree with TRBD2. Germline V gene lookup returns CDR1 ENHRY and CDR2 SYGVKD. The CDR3 has 15 amino acids. Unmatched junction bases numbered 4, after V lost 5 bases and J lost 0 bases. In nucleotides, the CDR3 is TGTGCCATCAGTCCAGCGGGGAGCTCCTACAATGAGCAGTTCTTC. This translates into CAISPAGSSYNEQFF.

In its sample, this clonotype was seen a few times. V is TRBV4-1 and J is TRBJ1-4; TRBD1 might be the D (6 bases). This CDR3 region has 16 residues. The germline V and J ends were trimmed by 4 bases and 0 bases, with 12 bases remaining between them. Germline CDR1 is MGHRA and CDR2 is YSYEKL. CDR3 DNA: TGCGCCAGCAGCCCGGACAGCTTTGCAACTAATGAAAAACTGTTTTTT. Protein sequence: CASSPDSFATNEKLFF.

About this clonotype itself: With a much larger clone just one base away, this may be a read error. Here the CDR3 reads CAIRGQSEAYF. The DNA for the CDR3 is TGTGCCATCAGGGGACAGAGTGAAGCTTACTTT. The chain uses TRBV10-3 and TRBJ1-1; TRBD1 agrees at 7 bases. Germline V gives CDR1 ENHRY, CDR2 SYGVKD. The CDR3 spans 11 residues.

V and J are TRBV11-1 and TRBJ2-2; weak D call: TRBD2 (5 bases). Germline V gives CDR1 SGHAT, CDR2 FQDESV (reference sequence). The length of the CDR3 is 12 residues. Trimming took 8 bases from V and 6 from J, leaving 10 bases between them. The CDR3 loop is CASGRTPGELFF. The DNA for the CDR3 is TGTGCCAGCGGCAGGACTCCCGGGGAGCTGTTTTTT.

This clonotype was detected a few times. CDR3 in amino acids: CSARNMDRGDNSPLHF. The CDR3 DNA follows: TGCAGTGCTAGGAATATGGACAGGGGAGATAATTCACCCCTCCACTTT. V gene TRBV20-1 combines with J gene TRBJ1-6; 9 bases are shared with TRBD1. V lost 3 bases, J lost 5 bases, and 8 bases stayed unmatched. CDR1 is DFQATT, CDR2 SNEGSKA, per germline (reference sequence). This CDR3 is built from 16 residues.

This clonotype was detected a few times. This rearrangement joins TRBV27 to TRBJ1-2; 9 bases agree with TRBD1. V was clipped by 5 bases and J by 9 bases; unmatched bases: 16. Germline V gene data show CDR1 as MNHEY and CDR2 as SMNVEV (reference sequence). The CDR3 is 16 amino acids. The CDR3 here is CASSPGTGLWLESYTF. CDR3 nucleotide sequence: TGTGCCAGCAGTCCGGGGACAGGGTTATGGTTGGAGAGCTACACCTTC.

As regards this clonotype: At one end, the junction sequence differs from germline, possibly due to a read error. This chain uses TRBV5-4 with TRBJ2-4, with a possible D match to TRBD1 (5 bases). Germline V gives CDR1 SGHNT, CDR2 YYREEE (reference sequence). The CDR3 consists of 12 residues. CDR3 in amino acids: CVSSVNRNIQYF. For the CDR3, the DNA is TGTGTCAGCAGCGTGAACAGGAATATTCAGTACTTC.

This clonotype was detected a few times. This chain joins TRBV28 and TRBJ1-1, with 9 positions matching TRBD1. Germline V gene lookup returns CDR1 MDHEN and CDR2 SYDVKM. The CDR3 length is 14 residues. Trimming took 6 bases from V and 7 from J; bases not matched to a gene: 9. CDR3 sequence reads: CASRSTGGSGEAFF. In DNA form, the CDR3 reads TGTGCCAGCAGGTCCACAGGGGGCTCTGGTGAAGCTTTCTTT.

This clonotype was seen a few times. The genes are TRBV27 and TRBJ1-1; D gene ambiguous. CDR1 MNHEY and CDR2 SMNVEV come from the germline V gene (reference sequence). V gave up 4 bases and J gave up 0 bases, with 12 bases separating them. The length of the CDR3 is 15 residues. CDR3 sequence: CASSSPGSMNTEAFF. CDR3 DNA: TGTGCCAGCAGTTCGCCCGGCAGCATGAACACTGAAGCTTTCTTT.

This chain connects TRBV20-1 to TRBJ2-5; maybe TRBD2 (5 bases). The V end was cut by 6 bases, the J end by 4 bases, with 12 bases between. Germline-derived CDR1 and CDR2 are DFQATT and SNEGSKA (reference sequence). The CDR3 runs to 12 residues. CDR3 amino acids: CSAGVGLETQYF. The CDR3 DNA reads TGCAGTGCCGGGGTGGGGTTAGAGACCCAGTACTTC.

Points on this clonotype: A single base separates this from a much larger clone, so it may be a read error. This rearrangement joins TRBV7-2 to TRBJ2-5, with D perhaps TRBD1 or TRBD2 (5 bases each). Germline V lookup: CDR1 SGHTA, CDR2 FQGNSA. V was cut by 2 bases and J by 11 bases, with 24 bases left in between. The length of the CDR3 is 16 residues. The chain's CDR3 is CASSLFGEGIGDEQYF. Here the CDR3 DNA reads TGTGCCAGCAGCTTATTCGGTGAGGGGATCGGCGATGAGCAGTACTTC.

This clonotype was seen ten or more times. The chain carries TRBV7-2 and TRBJ1-2, with 7 bases that match TRBD1. The germline V gene has CDR1 SGHTA and CDR2 FQGNSA. Losses at the gene ends were 1 base for V and 5 bases for J; bases not matched to a gene: 7. This CDR3 has 15 amino acids. The DNA for the CDR3 is TGTGCCAGCAGCTTAGACGGTACAGGGGCGTATGGCTACACCTTC. This gives the protein CASSLDGTGAYGYTF.

This sequence joins TRBV20-1 and TRBJ2-5; weak D call: TRBD1 (6 bases). Germline V gives CDR1 DFQATT, CDR2 SNEGSKA (reference sequence). This CDR3 spans 13 amino acids. Trimming shortened V by 1 base and J by 4 bases, and 10 bases separated the two germline ends. CDR3: CSARGLGGETQYF. The CDR3 DNA sequence: TGCAGTGCTAGAGGTCTAGGGGGAGAGACCCAGTACTTC.

This chain links TRBV28 with TRBJ2-3; TRBD1 matches at 7 bases. The CDR3 spans 14 residues. The junction had 7 bases not matched to a gene; V was cut back by 5 bases and J by 5 bases. Looked up from germline, CDR1 is MDHEN and CDR2 is SYDVKM. CDR3 sequence (DNA): TGTGCCAGCAGTGGGACAGTTACATTAGATACGCAGTATTTT. Encoded protein: CASSGTVTLDTQYF. The variable domain in full, with the rest retrieved from reference TRBV28 and TRBJ2-3, is DVKVTQSSRYLVKRTGEKVFLECVQDMDHENMFWYRQDPGLGLRLIYFSYDVKMKEKGDIPEGYSVSREKKERFSLILESASTNQTSMYLCASSGTVTLDTQYFGPGTRLTVL.

The V and J genes are TRBV4-1 and TRBJ2-7; either TRBD1 or TRBD2 may supply D (5 bases each). CDR1 and CDR2 from the germline V gene are MGHRA and YSYEKL. The V and J ends lost 0 bases and 5 bases respectively, with 20 bases between them. This CDR3 is 17 amino acids long. Here the CDR3 reads CASSQEARAGNFHEQYF. Written as DNA, the CDR3 is TGCGCCAGCAGCCAAGAAGCGAGGGCAGGGAATTTCCACGAGCAGTACTTC.